This T cell receptor beta chain appears in the sequencing data of a study of blood T cell repertoires in COVID-19. The method was immunoSEQ multiplex PCR; TCRdb's version includes in-frame clones alone and lacks a portion of them. This table has under 170,000 clones, 84% appearing once. CDR3 length equals 16 residues. V gave up 3 bases and J gave up 7 bases; unmatched junction bases: 6. Germline V CDR1 and CDR2: SEHNR, FQNEAQ (reference sequence). The sample consisted of peripheral blood. V gene TRBV7-9 combines with J gene TRBJ2-2; 12 nucleotides agree with TRBD2. The source is a man aged 65 to 79 with acute or convalescent COVID-19. The CDR3 is CASSFGLAGKSGELFF. Here the CDR3 DNA reads TGTGCCAGCAGCTTTGGACTAGCGGGAAAGAGCGGGGAGCTGTTTTTT.